This TCR beta chain was observed in a study of blood T cells in healthy people across ages. This clonotype was detected a few times. The germline gives CDR1 SGHRS, CDR2 YFSETQ. V was cut by 2 bases and J by 8 bases, with 14 bases left in between. This CDR3 has 14 residues. The use of a sample-barcoded 5' primer and a J-beta primer mix characterized a second PCR of roughly 6 to 11 cycles. Each CDR3 protein is one row after TCRdb ran MiXCR on the 5' RACE reads. The sample records under 1,000,000 distinct CDR3 sequences, around 36% being singletons. The receptor's source is a man between 18 and 35 years old in good health. J is TRBJ2-1 and V is TRBV5-1; TRBD1 is a possible D gene (7 bases). The sequencing sample was made of blood. The CDR3 DNA follows: TGCGCCAGCAGCTTTCGGACAGGAGGGGATGAGCAGTTCTTC. This translates into CASSFRTGGDEQFF.